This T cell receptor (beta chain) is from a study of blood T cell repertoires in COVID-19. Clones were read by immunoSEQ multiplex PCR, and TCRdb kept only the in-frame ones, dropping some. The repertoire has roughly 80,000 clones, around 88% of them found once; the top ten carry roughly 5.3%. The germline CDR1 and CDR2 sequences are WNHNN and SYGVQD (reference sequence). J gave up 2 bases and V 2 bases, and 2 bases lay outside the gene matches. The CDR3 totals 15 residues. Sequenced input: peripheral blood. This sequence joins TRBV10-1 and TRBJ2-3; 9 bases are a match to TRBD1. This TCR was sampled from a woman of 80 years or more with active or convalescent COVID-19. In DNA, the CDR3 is TGCGCCAGCAGTGAGGGGACAGGGTTCACAGATACGCAGTATTTT. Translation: CASSEGTGFTDTQYF.